This is a list of T cell receptor beta chains from one sample in a study of T cell responses to AZD1222 COVID-19 vaccine. The table came from immunoSEQ multiplex PCR; TCRdb's copy has only in-frame clones and leaves some out. The sample lists fewer than 140,000 clones, less than 95% occurring once. This specimen was peripheral blood, taken 28 days after the second AZD1222 dose. The receptors come from an adult who received the AZD1222 COVID-19 vaccine. The CDR3 runs from the conserved cysteine through the conserved F or W. The order of the fields is clone size, D gene, J gene, V gene, CDR3 protein, CDR3 DNA. A D gene is named only where the DNA matches it firmly. Clone size is given for some rows only: seen once, a few or many times, or a class if the clone is expanded.

size: .; D: .; J: TRBJ1-1; V: TRBV7-2; CDR3: CASSWKWAEAFF; DNA: TGTGCCAGCAGCTGGAAATGGGCTGAAGCTTTCTTT
size: once; D: TRBD1; J: TRBJ2-2; V: TRBV5-5; CDR3: CASSPRTGQGTGELFF; DNA: TGTGCCAGCAGCCCACGAACCGGACAGGGCACCGGGGAGCTGTTTTTT
size: .; D: TRBD2; J: TRBJ2-5; V: TRBV3-1/TRBV3-2; CDR3: CAARGGPGETQYF; DNA: TGTGCCGCACGGGGGGGCCCCGGTGAGACCCAGTACTTC
size: .; D: .; J: TRBJ1-5; V: TRBV21-1; CDR3: CASSTKSPQSNQPQHF; DNA: TGTGCCAGCAGCACAAAAAGCCCCCAGTCCAATCAGCCCCAGCATTTT
size: .; D: .; J: TRBJ1-1; V: TRBV18; CDR3: CASSPPSLLFTEAFF; DNA: TGTGCCAGCTCACCACCGTCATTACTGTTCACTGAAGCTTTCTTT
size: .; D: TRBD1; J: TRBJ1-1; V: TRBV5-1; CDR3: CASSLTTGEYTEAFF; DNA: TGCGCCAGCAGCTTGACGACAGGGGAGTACACTGAAGCTTTCTTT
size: .; D: .; J: TRBJ2-2; V: TRBV6-4; CDR3: CASSLDRENTGELFF; DNA: TGTGCCAGCAGTCTGGACAGAGAGAACACCGGGGAGCTGTTTTTT
size: .; D: TRBD1; J: TRBJ2-2; V: TRBV10-3; CDR3: CAIRQGAGGELFF; DNA: TGTGCCATCAGACAGGGGGCGGGCGGGGAGCTGTTTTTT
size: .; D: .; J: TRBJ1-6; V: TRBV19; CDR3: CASSSQTFSSYNSPLHF; DNA: TGTGCCAGTAGTAGTCAGACCTTCAGCTCCTATAATTCACCCCTCCACTTT
size: once; D: .; J: TRBJ1-2; V: TRBV7-2; CDR3: CASSLGGQGNYGYTF; DNA: TGTGCCAGCAGCTTAGGAGGCCAGGGGAACTATGGCTACACCTTC
size: .; D: TRBD2; J: TRBJ2-1; V: TRBV29-1; CDR3: CSASSGGAGEQFF; DNA: TGCAGCGCTTCTAGCGGGGGGGCGGGTGAGCAGTTCTTC
size: few; D: .; J: TRBJ1-1; V: TRBV30; CDR3: CAWSETGGVTEAFF; DNA: TGTGCCTGGAGCGAGACAGGCGGGGTGACTGAAGCTTTCTTT